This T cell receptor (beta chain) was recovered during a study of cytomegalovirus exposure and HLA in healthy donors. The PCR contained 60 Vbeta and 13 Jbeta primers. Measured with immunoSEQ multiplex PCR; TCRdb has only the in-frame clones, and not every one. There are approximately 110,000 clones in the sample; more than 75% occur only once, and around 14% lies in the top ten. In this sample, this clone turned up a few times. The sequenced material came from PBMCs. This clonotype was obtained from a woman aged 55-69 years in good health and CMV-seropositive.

Here the CDR3 reads CASSIDRGNQPQHF. The CDR3 DNA is TGTGCCAGTAGTATCGACAGGGGTAATCAGCCCCAGCATTTT. This chain joins TRBV19 and TRBJ1-5; 8 bases are shared with TRBD1. The CDR3 extends over 14 amino acids. The germline CDR1 and CDR2 sequences are LNHDA and SQIVND (reference sequence). J was trimmed by 4 bases and V by 3 bases; bases with no gene match: 2.